The rows below give T cell receptor beta chains drawn from one sample of a study of cytomegalovirus exposure and HLA in healthy donors. Only in-frame clones appear in the TCRdb table, and some are missing; sequencing was by immunoSEQ multiplex PCR. The table lists about 93,000 clones, 82% of them singletons, with about 3.8% in the top ten. The sample was PBMCs. Receptor source: a man aged 50-60 years in good health and CMV-seronegative. Both conserved end residues are trimmed from each CDR3.

J gene: TRBJ1-5
CDR3 length: 13
V gene: TRBV28
CDR3 protein: ASSRGSEGNQPQH

J gene: TRBJ2-1
CDR3 length: 14
V gene: TRBV5-4
CDR3 protein: ASSQGTSGSHNEQF

J gene: TRBJ1-3
CDR3 length: 15
V gene: TRBV7-9
CDR3 protein: ASSLEYRVEAGNTIY

J gene: TRBJ1-1
CDR3 length: 11
V gene: TRBV28
CDR3 protein: ASSIYYNTEAF

J gene: TRBJ1-2
CDR3 length: 14
V gene: TRBV7-9
CDR3 protein: ASSLGGGQGNYGYT

J gene: TRBJ2-6
CDR3 length: 19
V gene: TRBV15
CDR3 protein: ATSRDRPRASGRSGANVLT

J gene: TRBJ1-2
CDR3 length: 11
V gene: TRBV29-1
CDR3 protein: SDEGTAHYGYT

J gene: TRBJ2-1
CDR3 length: 15
V gene: TRBV10-3
CDR3 protein: AISESFARKLYNEQF

J gene: TRBJ2-3
CDR3 length: 14
V gene: TRBV15
CDR3 protein: ATSRVQDRRTYTQY

J gene: TRBJ2-3
CDR3 length: 11
V gene: TRBV9
CDR3 protein: ASSVGVTDTQY

J gene: TRBJ2-7
CDR3 length: 11
V gene: TRBV28
CDR3 protein: ASNPGRGYEQY

J gene: TRBJ2-3
CDR3 length: 14
V gene: TRBV7-9
CDR3 protein: ASSRGLAGAVDTQY

J gene: TRBJ2-5
CDR3 length: 14
V gene: TRBV7-9
CDR3 protein: SSSSDPGLARETQY

J gene: TRBJ2-5
CDR3 length: 13
V gene: TRBV4-2
CDR3 protein: ASSQFARSQETQY

J gene: TRBJ1-6
CDR3 length: 13
V gene: TRBV7-2
CDR3 protein: ASSRAGTGSSPLH

J gene: TRBJ2-2
CDR3 length: 10
V gene: TRBV2
CDR3 protein: ASSRNTGELF

J gene: TRBJ2-7
CDR3 length: 12
V gene: TRBV6-1
CDR3 protein: ASSPTSGLYEQY

J gene: TRBJ1-2
CDR3 length: 9
V gene: TRBV2
CDR3 protein: ASTGNYGYT

J gene: TRBJ1-2
CDR3 length: 10
V gene: TRBV11-2
CDR3 protein: ASSSTGGGYT

J gene: TRBJ2-1
CDR3 length: 12
V gene: TRBV27
CDR3 protein: ACRRGGVNNEQF

J gene: TRBJ1-1
CDR3 length: 13
V gene: TRBV5-4
CDR3 protein: ASSFLIEMTGDRI

J gene: TRBJ1-4
CDR3 length: 9
V gene: TRBV18
CDR3 protein: ASSPREKLF

J gene: TRBJ2-7
CDR3 length: 12
V gene: TRBV5-5
CDR3 protein: ASSLGQGSYEQY

J gene: TRBJ2-7
CDR3 length: 11
V gene: TRBV4-1
CDR3 protein: ASSQEAGYEQY

J gene: TRBJ1-6
CDR3 length: 9
V gene: TRBV28
CDR3 protein: ASSVNSPLH

J gene: TRBJ1-3
CDR3 length: 10
V gene: TRBV30
CDR3 protein: AWSVNQITIY

J gene: TRBJ2-7
CDR3 length: 10
V gene: TRBV28
CDR3 protein: ASSEGRYEQY

J gene: TRBJ2-2
CDR3 length: 14
V gene: TRBV9
CDR3 protein: ASSVVGTSNPGELF

J gene: TRBJ1-2
CDR3 length: 10
V gene: TRBV6-6
CDR3 protein: ASSTAGYGYT

J gene: TRBJ2-3
CDR3 length: 11
V gene: TRBV7-6
CDR3 protein: ASSPAGPDTQY

J gene: TRBJ2-1
CDR3 length: 15
V gene: TRBV9
CDR3 protein: ASSPPLGEVGHNEQF

J gene: TRBJ2-3
CDR3 length: 13
V gene: TRBV16
CDR3 protein: ASSQSGRGTDTQY

J gene: TRBJ2-7
CDR3 length: 13
V gene: TRBV28
CDR3 protein: ASSFGGASSYEQY

J gene: TRBJ2-1
CDR3 length: 12
V gene: TRBV30
CDR3 protein: AWSRLTTDNEQF

J gene: TRBJ1-3
CDR3 length: 16
V gene: TRBV28
CDR3 protein: ASSLGTGALWGGNTIY

J gene: TRBJ1-2
CDR3 length: 11
V gene: TRBV27
CDR3 protein: ASGDRTVYGYT

J gene: TRBJ2-7
CDR3 length: 11
V gene: TRBV18
CDR3 protein: ASSPGQGDEQY

J gene: TRBJ1-4
CDR3 length: 13
V gene: TRBV19
CDR3 protein: ASSRTRGPNEKLF

J gene: TRBJ2-1
CDR3 length: 14
V gene: TRBV7-8
CDR3 protein: ASSNLGTSGKNEQF

J gene: TRBJ1-2
CDR3 length: 11
V gene: TRBV5-1
CDR3 protein: ASSLDTIYGYT